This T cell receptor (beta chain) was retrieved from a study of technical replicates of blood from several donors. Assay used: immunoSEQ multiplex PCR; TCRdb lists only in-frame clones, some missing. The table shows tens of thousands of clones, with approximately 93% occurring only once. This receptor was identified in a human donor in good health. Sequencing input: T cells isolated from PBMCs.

CDR3 in DNA: TGTGCCAGTAGAGACAGAAATCAGCCCCAGCATTTT. Translating it yields CASRDRNQPQHF. The chain carries TRBV19 and TRBJ1-5, with D possibly matching TRBD1 (5 bases). The CDR3 contains 12 residues. The V gene's germline CDR1 is LNHDA and CDR2 SQIVND (reference sequence). The V gene lost 6 bases and the J gene lost 4 bases, with 7 bases spanning the gap.